The 22 T cell receptor beta chains below were found in one sample sequenced in a study of cytomegalovirus exposure and HLA in healthy donors. PCR involved 60 Vbeta and 13 Jbeta primers. Assay: immunoSEQ multiplex PCR; the TCRdb copy retains only in-frame clones and omits some. The table shows under 200,000 clones, with roughly 85% occurring only once. Sequencing was performed on PBMCs. The source is a man in his forties in good health and CMV-seronegative.

The rearrangement uses TRBV28 and TRBJ2-1; the match to TRBD2 covers 8 bases. Germline loops: CDR1 MDHEN, CDR2 SYDVKM. This CDR3 is built from 13 residues. With 10 bases clipped from V and 7 bases from J, the junction kept 9 bases outside the gene matches. In DNA form, the CDR3 reads TGTGCCACCGGGAGGGCAGACACGAATGAGCAGTTCTTC. Amino acid sequence: CATGRADTNEQFF.

A single count supports this clone. V gene TRBV6-4 combines with J gene TRBJ1-4, with D uncertain. The germline CDR1 and CDR2 sequences are MRHNA and SNTAGT. V was trimmed by 11 bases and J by 5 bases, leaving 12 bases between them. This CDR3 is built from 12 residues. The CDR3: CAPSAGNEKLFF. Written as DNA, the CDR3 is TGTGCCCCCTCGGCGGGAAATGAAAAACTGTTTTTT.

The V call is TRBV28, the J call TRBJ2-3, with TRBD2 identical over 10 bases. The ends lost 7 bases at V and 2 bases at J; junction bases unmatched: 15. There are 18 residues in the CDR3. Per the germline V gene, CDR1 is MDHEN and CDR2 is SYDVKM. As DNA, the CDR3 is TGTGCCAGCACCCCCTTTGGAGCGGGAGGGGTCTCCACAGATACGCAGTATTTT. Translated, it gives CASTPFGAGGVSTDTQYF. Full variable domain (missing parts from reference TRBV28 and TRBJ2-3): DVKVTQSSRYLVKRTGEKVFLECVQDMDHENMFWYRQDPGLGLRLIYFSYDVKMKEKGDIPEGYSVSREKKERFSLILESASTNQTSMYLCASTPFGAGGVSTDTQYFGPGTRLTVL.

The CDR3, as DNA: TGTGCCAGTAGTAGACACGTTAGCAATCAGCCCCAGCATTTT. This sequence encodes CASSRHVSNQPQHF. This sequence joins TRBV19 and TRBJ1-5; D gene ambiguous. CDR3 length: 14 residues. Germline-derived CDR1 and CDR2 are LNHDA and SQIVND (reference sequence). V was trimmed by 4 bases and J by 0 bases, leaving 7 bases between them.

About this clone itself: The junction and the germline gene differ at one end; a read error may be behind it. The chain combines TRBV7-7 with TRBJ2-7; 10 nucleotides line up with TRBD2. Per the germline V gene, CDR1 is SSHAT and CDR2 is FNYEAQ (reference sequence). The CDR3 is 14 amino acids. The CDR3 bases are TGTGCTAGCAGCCCCCTAGCGGGAGCTAACGAGCAGTACTTC. Translated, it gives CASSPLAGANEQYF.

This clone is labeled as medium-sized. This chain connects TRBV11-2 to TRBJ1-5; D might be TRBD1 (5 bases). V shed 2 bases and J shed 2 bases, with 10 bases lying between them. From germline, CDR1 is SGHAT and CDR2 FQNNGV. The CDR3 runs to 15 residues. The CDR3, as DNA: TGTGCCAGCAGCTTACACGGGGGGGGCAATCAGCCCCAGCATTTT. Protein product: CASSLHGGGNQPQHF.

The gene calls are TRBV7-9 and TRBJ1-2; 8 bases fit TRBD1. CDR1 SEHNR and CDR2 FQNEAQ come from the germline V gene (reference sequence). The CDR3 extends over 15 amino acids. V shed 2 bases and J 5 bases; nucleotides not matched to a gene: 7. The CDR3 protein is CASSLNVRGQYGYTF. DNA of the CDR3: TGTGCCAGCAGCTTAAATGTCAGGGGGCAGTATGGCTACACCTTC.

This chain joins TRBV28 and TRBJ2-3, with D perhaps matching TRBD2 (7 bases). Germline V gives CDR1 MDHEN, CDR2 SYDVKM. This CDR3 region has 15 residues. V lost 3 bases and J lost 6, with 16 bases in between. In DNA, the CDR3 is TGTGCCAGCAGTTTCCCCCGGGGGGCGAGTGATACGCAGTATTTT. It specifies CASSFPRGASDTQYF.

A remark on this clone: The same CDR3 can be traced to other DNA sequences in this sample. The rearrangement uses TRBV5-6 and TRBJ2-3; D may be TRBD2 (5 bases). Trimming pared 4 bases from V and 0 bases from J, leaving 15 bases between. In germline, CDR1 is SGHDT, CDR2 YYEEEE. There are 16 residues in the CDR3. Here the CDR3 reads CASSPGLAPSTDTQYF. CDR3 coding DNA: TGTGCCAGCAGCCCAGGACTTGCCCCTAGCACAGATACGCAGTATTTT.

The genes are TRBV28 and TRBJ1-5; D remains ambiguous. Germline V CDR1 and CDR2: MDHEN, SYDVKM. V lost 5 bases, J lost 0 bases, and 20 bases lay in between. This CDR3 spans 18 amino acids. CDR3 coding DNA: TGTGCCAGCAGTGAGGGTGAGGCCCAGGCGGATAGCAATCAGCCCCAGCATTTT. Protein product: CASSEGEAQADSNQPQHF.

This clone is a singleton in its sample. V usage is TRBV29-1 and J usage is TRBJ1-1; D is perhaps TRBD1 (6 bases). This CDR3 contains 11 residues. Trimming took off 6 bases at V and 7 bases at J, with 12 bases between the two ends. Germline CDR1 SQVTM, CDR2 ANQGSEA. CDR3 residues: CSVDQQGEAFF. For the CDR3, the DNA is TGCAGCGTCGATCAACAGGGTGAAGCTTTCTTT. Using reference TRBV29-1 and TRBJ1-1 for the parts outside the CDR3, the full variable domain is SAVISQKPSRDICQRGTSLTIQCQVDSQVTMMFWYRQQPGQSLTLIATANQGSEATYESGFVIDKFPISRPNLTFSTLTVSNMSPEDSSIYLCSVDQQGEAFFGQGTRLTVV.

This clone was counted a few times. The chain recombines TRBV2 with TRBJ2-3; 10 positions match TRBD2. This CDR3 has 14 residues. The V gene end was trimmed by 3 bases and the J gene end by 7 bases; junction bases not matched to a gene: 4. Germline CDR1 is SNHLY and CDR2 is FYNNEI. CDR3 DNA: TGTGCCAGCAGTGAGGCTAGCGGGAGAAATACGCAGTATTTT. Translating gives CASSEASGRNTQYF.

This chain joins TRBV5-4 and TRBJ2-5, with D possibly being TRBD2 (6 bases). CDR1 and CDR2 (germline): SGHNT, YYREEE (reference sequence). The CDR3 has 13 amino acids. The V end lost 4 bases, the J end lost 5 bases, and 12 bases lay between the germline ends. This chain's CDR3 is CASSAGRLETQYF. In DNA form, the CDR3 reads TGTGCCAGCAGCGCCGGGAGACTGGAGACCCAGTACTTC.

This rearrangement joins TRBV28 to TRBJ1-5; D might be TRBD1 (5 bases). Germline CDR1 is MDHEN and CDR2 is SYDVKM. The CDR3 runs 13 residues. V shed 5 bases and J shed 3 bases, with 8 bases lying between them. This chain's CDR3 is CASSDSNNQPQHF. CDR3 DNA: TGTGCCAGCAGTGACAGTAACAATCAGCCCCAGCATTTT.

The sample holds one count of this clone. The chain uses TRBV19 and TRBJ2-7; a weak D match, TRBD1 (5 bases). The CDR3 has 15 residues. The V end lost 3 bases, the J end lost 4 bases, and 16 bases lay between the germline ends. Germline V gene sequence: CDR1 LNHDA, CDR2 SQIVND (reference sequence). CDR3 sequence reads: CASSIRWTPHYEQYF. For the CDR3, the DNA is TGTGCCAGTAGTATCCGGTGGACACCGCATTACGAGCAGTACTTC.

The rearrangement links TRBV2 to TRBJ2-3; 10 bases are shared with TRBD2. The CDR3 runs 15 residues. The V gene's germline CDR1 is SNHLY and CDR2 FYNNEI. V trimming: 7 bases; J trimming: 0 bases; junction bases outside the gene matches: 4. The DNA of the CDR3 is TGTGCCAGCACTCTAGCGGGAGTTAGCACAGATACGCAGTATTTT. Its protein product is CASTLAGVSTDTQYF.

The chain employs TRBV18 and TRBJ2-3; D not certain. This CDR3 comprises 13 residues. The germline CDR1 and CDR2 sequences are KGHSH and LQKENI. Trimming took 6 bases from V and 0 from J, leaving 7 bases between them. The CDR3 DNA reads as TGTGCCAGCTCCGCCACTAGCACAGATACGCAGTATTTT. Translation: CASSATSTDTQYF.

The rearrangement joins TRBV7-2 to TRBJ2-7; 9 nucleotides line up with TRBD2. V lost 8 bases to trimming and J lost 3 bases; unmatched junction nucleotides: 5. CDR1 and CDR2 (germline): SGHTA, FQGNSA. This CDR3 is 13 amino acids long. The DNA for the CDR3 is TGTGCCAGCCCCTCGACTAGCGGCTACGAGCAGTACTTC. This translates into CASPSTSGYEQYF.

The chain employs TRBV7-9 and TRBJ2-5; a possible D gene is TRBD1 (7 bases). The germline gives CDR1 SEHNR, CDR2 FQNEAQ (reference sequence). There are 15 residues in the CDR3. The V and J ends lost 5 bases and 1 base respectively, with 14 bases between them. The chain's CDR3 is CASSRGTAIQETQYF. As DNA, the CDR3 is TGTGCCAGCAGCCGCGGGACAGCCATCCAAGAGACCCAGTACTTC.

V gene TRBV11-2 combines with J gene TRBJ2-3; 8 bases map to TRBD1. From germline, CDR1 is SGHAT and CDR2 FQNNGV. This CDR3 has 18 amino acids. Trimming at V came to 5 bases and at J to 1 base, leaving 14 bases not matched to a gene. CDR3 nucleotides: TGTGCCAGCAGCATCTCGGACAGGGTGAGGAAACGCACAGATACGCAGTATTTT. Amino acid sequence: CASSISDRVRKRTDTQYF.

This chain links TRBV7-2 with TRBJ2-2, with TRBD2 identical over 7 bases. The CDR3 spans 18 residues. From germline, CDR1 is SGHTA and CDR2 FQGNSA. Trimming took 3 bases from V and 3 from J; bases not matched to a gene: 13. The CDR3 loop reads CASSLVVPGREYTGELFF. DNA for the CDR3: TGTGCCAGCAGCTTGGTTGTTCCCGGGCGGGAGTACACCGGGGAGCTGTTTTTT.

This sequence joins TRBV30 and TRBJ2-3, with a possible D match to TRBD2 (6 bases). Germline V gives CDR1 GTSNPN, CDR2 SVGIG (reference sequence). This CDR3 has 15 residues. V lost 4 bases, J lost 0 bases, and 14 bases lay in between. CDR3 sequence (DNA): TGTGCCTGGACCCTCGCCGGGACTAGCACAGATACGCAGTATTTT. It codes for CAWTLAGTSTDTQYF.